This T cell receptor (beta chain) appears in the sequencing data of a study of cytomegalovirus exposure and HLA in healthy donors (TCRdb year 2017). Describing the broader study: According to an earlier analysis of several hundred of the donors, 150 million to 200 million T cells yielded over 100 million unique TCR beta sequences and approximately 300 Gb of sequence data. About 300 gigabases of sequencing data and approximately 92 million unique TCR sequences made up an early release that covered 640 HLA-typed donors. Among the roughly 390 genotyped donors, around 79% belonged to the genetic ancestry cluster associated with self-reported Caucasian donors. The aim of the study was to test whether cataloging public T cell receptors could identify signatures of past pathogen exposure. The study profiled the T cell repertoires of approximately 700 subjects by immunosequencing and related them to cytomegalovirus serostatus. Along with the approximately 700-subject first cohort, a separate validation cohort of over 90 different subjects was used. To predict cytomegalovirus infection status, the study combined high-throughput TCR immunosequencing, statistical association of individual TCRs with disease status, and machine learning. A later analysis re-examined previously published TCR beta repertoires from roughly 720 donors and added high-resolution HLA genotyping to investigate patterns of TCR occurrence. Rather than using new phenotypic data, the later analysis identified candidate immune exposures from TCR beta sequences and from how often those sequences occurred across donors. An earlier analysis of some 500 of the donors applied high-throughput TCR beta sequencing to assess whether each TCR beta V gene segment acted as functional or pseudogenic. Donor age, sex, ethnicity and CMV serostatus were compiled together with the repertoire data. Genome-wide SNP genotypes for about three fifths of the 666 donors were used in a later genetic analysis, which treated that subset as a discovery cohort. All discovery cohort repertoires had been generated on a single sequencing platform. HLA typing included class I and class II loci at four-digit resolution. Typing coverage differed by locus: A, B, C, DRB1 and DQB1 were typed in about 629-640 donors, DQA1 in 522, DPA1 in approximately 600, and DPB1 in 400 to 480. Four or five DR-DQ haplotypes were handled as single units for association and clustering because linkage in the cohort was strong. Among over 350 genotyped donors of the cohort, an average of about 240,000 unique TCR beta nucleotide sequences were sequenced per donor, about a sixth of them non-productive.

Preparation of the library involved the immunoSEQ multiplex PCR assay. For the multiplex PCR, a mixture combining 60 forward primers for TCR Vbeta segments and 13 reverse primers for TCR Jbeta segments was used. Amplification of the CDR3 region of rearranged TCR beta genes was performed with a multiplex PCR assay on genomic DNA. Amplified TCR beta libraries were sequenced as 87-base-pair reads on the Illumina HiSeq System. The authors' analysis ran thus. In a later analysis, 77 million or so unique TCR beta chains were counted across the roughly 670 repertoires, and roughly 10 million of these chains were shared by at least two donors. Raw reads were error-corrected and collapsed into unique sequences with a nearest-neighbor algorithm that merged closely related sequences to remove PCR and sequencing errors. V, D and J gene segments were assigned by aligning CDR3 sequences to IMGT reference sequences. Each retained sequence needed at least a six-nucleotide match to both a V gene segment and a J gene segment. Rearrangements were called productive when the CDR3 lacked stop codons and stayed in frame with V and J; all others were non-productive. CDR3 was defined according to IMGT convention as the region running from the second conserved V-encoded cysteine to the conserved J-encoded phenylalanine. Sequences without an unambiguous match to a single V gene segment were excluded from the earlier analysis of approximately 560 of the donors. An earlier analysis of 587 of the donors called V segments functional above 56.7% productive rearrangements and segregating when the between-donor standard deviation exceeded 5%. To diagnose cytomegalovirus status from the catalog of TCR beta chain sequences, a statistical classification framework was built. V and J gene assignment, in a later analysis, came from comparing TCR nucleotide sequences with IMGT/GENE-DB human TR gene sequences. Using the TCRdist pipeline, a later analysis assigned CDR3 sequences along with most-parsimonious VDJ recombination scenarios. In a later analysis, each TCR beta chain was defined by its CDR3 amino acid sequence together with its V-gene family, and reads without a unique V-gene family were excluded. To address suspected cross-contamination and a sequencing artifact, a later analysis removed 592 highly shared, low-generation-probability nucleotide sequences. In a later analysis, a clonal expansion index was calculated for each public chain from normalized within-repertoire ranks of inferred template counts. In a later analysis, generation probabilities were computed with a VDJ recombination model fitted to out-of-frame rearrangements, and the resulting probabilities were checked against IGoR. A later analysis scored TCR-TCR, TCR-HLA and TCR-CMV co-occurrence with hypergeometric tests, applying a repertoire-size bias correction to TCR pairs. In a later analysis, false discovery rates were estimated by permuting HLA or CMV assignments 20 times. In a later analysis, co-occurring TCRs were grouped using DBSCAN, and TCRdist sequence similarity was added for clustering within HLA-allele-positive subsets. For co-occurrence clustering, repertoires with fewer than 30,000 or more than 120,000 public chains were excluded, along with about five repertoires with anomalous nucleotide sharing. Here the immuneACCESS table is served through TCRdb, limited to in-frame sequences with V and J called. Missing clones are a known gap in these copies; in checked studies unresolved V genes cover under half, and the rest lacks a known reason. V and J calls and clone size are as listed in that table; D and trimming were resolved from the DNA. This sample gives 150,000 to 200,000 clones in total; around 80% of them show up just once. The ten largest clones represent about 1.7% of the sample.

The study at large found these results: Several of the top co-occurrence clusters appeared to be linked to parvovirus B19, influenza, CMV and Epstein-Barr virus, according to a later analysis. Approximately 18 rarely observed V segments, including chromosome 9 orphons, were excluded from the earlier analysis of about 500 of the donors because counts were too low. A cluster of highly shared sequence variants was judged likely to be a technical artifact of the sequencing pipeline. A further reported finding was that TCR beta sequences accurately predicted the HLA-A and HLA-B alleles for most subjects in the first cohort. A few of the identified cytomegalovirus-associated TCR beta chains were confirmed in vitro to be specific for cytomegalovirus antigens. Across donors, most TCR sequences were observed very rarely, whereas some public TCRs were present in many individuals. A later genetic analysis associated a missense DCLRE1C variant with V-gene and J-gene trimming of TCR beta chains, and an independent cohort replicated the association. In a later genetic analysis, fewer N-insertions in productive TCRs were reported among donors in an Asian-associated ancestry cluster than the approximately 710-donor mean. Correlated functional status among segregating V segments might be attributable to linkage disequilibrium, but an unknown experimental factor could not be ruled out. In an earlier analysis of several hundred of the donors, most TCR beta V segments were observed in productive rearrangements about 87% or about 30% of the time, broadly matching IMGT annotations. According to the authors, the approach could potentially be generalized to other disease states and immunological phenotypes. The classifier was reported to diagnose cytomegalovirus status with high specificity and sensitivity in both the original and validation cohorts. Most CMV-associated TCR beta chains appeared to be HLA-restricted in a later analysis, and the HLA associations seemed to be driven largely by CMV exposure. Because HLA typing was unavailable for some donors at each locus, only the typed subset was used in association tests. Strong co-occurrence of HLA alleles, especially DR and DQ, made assigning TCR associations to individual alleles difficult. Compared with equally common non-associated chains, HLA-associated TCR beta chains in a later analysis were more clonally expanded and had lower generation probabilities. A later analysis associated about 16,000 TCR beta sequences with specific HLA alleles at a false discovery rate of 0.05. In the study, some 160 TCR beta chains were listed as associated with cytomegalovirus. The presence/absence analyses assumed that sequencing depth was roughly uniform across donors, and that assumption may not be true. In this cohort, only TCR beta chains were sequenced, and detectable features were limited by the absence of alpha or paired-chain data. Immune exposure information for the cohort was limited to CMV serostatus. According to a later analysis, TCR association rates differed among HLA loci, with DRB1 alleles showing the most associated TCRs and HLA-C alleles showing the fewest. Some IMGT-functional V segments, including TRBV6-2 and TRBV6-3, could not be distinguished by the 87-base-pair reads and were therefore excluded.

This clone was counted once. It lacks a known antigen. No clone much larger than this one lies a single base away; base qualities are absent. V lost 3 bases and J lost 4 bases; the stretch between them is 13 bases long. Sequences MDHEN (CDR1) and SYDVKM (CDR2) are obtained from the germline V gene. There are 15 amino acids in the CDR3, from cysteine to phenylalanine inclusive. Just CDR3 DNA is preserved here, 45 bases in frame from base 1. The cohort was made up of 666 healthy bone marrow donors. At the time of sampling, all cohort members were nominally healthy, though unrecorded immune exposures were likely present. The donor was CMV seronegative and belonged to the group of 320 or so seronegative cohort members. Every donor gave a peripheral blood sample, and the peripheral blood mononuclear cells from that sample were used for TCR beta sequencing. Genomic DNA extraction from the blood cell samples was performed with the Qiagen DNeasy Blood Extraction Kit.

The chain couples TRBV28 to TRBJ2-1; 6 matching bases give a weak D call of TRBD1. This TCR came from a woman between 18 and 30 years old in good health and CMV-seronegative. Material for sequencing was PBMCs. Read as DNA, the sequence is TGTGCCAGCAGTTTTGACAGGTCTTATTACAATGAGCAGTTCTTC. Its protein is CASSFDRSYYNEQFF.